This is a list of T cell receptor beta chains from one sample in a study of control samples from healthy donors and cancer patients. The protocol was immunoSEQ multiplex PCR, while the TCRdb copy is restricted to in-frame clones and leaves out a portion. The profile shows 100,000 to 150,000 clones, around nine tenths of them singletons. Source material: blood. Receptors were obtained from a middle-aged man in good health. CDR3s include the opening cysteine and the closing phenylalanine or tryptophan. The D gene is left open where the match is weak. Clone size is given for some rows only: seen once, a few or many times, or a class if the clone is expanded.

size | D | J | V | DNA | CDR3
NA | NA | TRBJ1-4 | TRBV5-1 | TGCGCCAGCAGCCTATCGGCAGGGGTTAATGAAAAACTGTTTTTT | CASSLSAGVNEKLFF
NA | NA | TRBJ2-1 | TRBV11-3 | TGTGCCAGCAGCTTAGCCGGCAGGGCAAACAATGAGCAGTTCTTC | CASSLAGRANNEQFF
NA | TRBD2 | TRBJ2-7 | TRBV4-1 | TGCGCCAGCAGCCAAGAGTGGCCTAGCGGGGGGCGCGAGCAGTACTTC | CASSQEWPSGGREQYF
NA | TRBD1 | TRBJ1-5 | TRBV27 | TGTGCCAGCAGTTTACGTACCCCGGGACAGGGGAATCAGCCCCAGCATTTT | CASSLRTPGQGNQPQHF
NA | TRBD1 | TRBJ2-1 | TRBV2 | TGTGCCAGCAGAGCAGGGGGCACCTACAATGAGCAGTTCTTC | CASRAGGTYNEQFF
NA | TRBD2 | TRBJ2-5 | TRBV29-1 | TGCAGCGTTGAGCCTAGCGGGGGGGCAAAGACCCAGTACTTC | CSVEPSGGAKTQYF
NA | NA | TRBJ2-7 | TRBV10-3 | TGTGCCATCAGTGAGCGGCAGGGCTACGAGCAGTACTTC | CAISERQGYEQYF
NA | TRBD1 | TRBJ1-2 | TRBV2 | TGTGCCAGCAGTGAAGCCCAGGGGGCGCCCGTTGGCTACACCTTC | CASSEAQGAPVGYTF
NA | NA | TRBJ2-5 | TRBV24-1 | TGTGCCACCAGTGATTTTGGCGGTAGCCAAGAGACCCAGTACTTC | CATSDFGGSQETQYF
NA | NA | TRBJ2-3 | TRBV5-6 | TGTGCCAGCAGCTGGGTACGGGGTTCTAGCACAGATACGCAGTATTTT | CASSWVRGSSTDTQYF
once | TRBD2 | TRBJ2-5 | TRBV19 | TGTGCCAGTAGTATAGGACTAGCGGTGTACCAAGAGACCCAGTACTTC | CASSIGLAVYQETQYF
NA | NA | TRBJ1-4 | TRBV6-5 | TGTGCCGGTTCGTCGGGCAATGAAAAACTGTTTTTT | CAGSSGNEKLFF
NA | TRBD1 | TRBJ2-3 | TRBV18 | TGTGCCAGCTCACCGGGACAGGGGGCCATAGATACGCAGTATTTT | CASSPGQGAIDTQYF
NA | NA | TRBJ2-7 | TRBV28 | TGTGCCAGCAGTCCGGACGGAACCTACGAGCAGTACTTC | CASSPDGTYEQYF
NA | TRBD1 | TRBJ1-2 | TRBV6-5 | TGTGCCAGCAGTTACTCGGACAGGGCCGCCCGTGGCTACACCTTC | CASSYSDRAARGYTF
NA | TRBD1 | TRBJ1-4 | TRBV5-1 | TGCGCCAGCAGCCCTGGACAGGGAGGGGAAAAACTGTTTTTT | CASSPGQGGEKLFF
NA | NA | TRBJ2-5 | TRBV5-6 | TGTGCCAGCAGCTCAAAGATCTGGGGGCAAGAGACCCAGTACTTC | CASSSKIWGQETQYF
once | TRBD1 | TRBJ1-1 | TRBV11-3 | TGTGCCAGCAGCTCGGGACAGGGGAACACTGAAGCTTTCTTT | CASSSGQGNTEAFF
NA | NA | TRBJ2-1 | TRBV7-8 | TGTGCCAGCAGCGAGGACAGCAATGAGCAGTTCTTC | CASSEDSNEQFF
NA | NA | TRBJ1-1 | TRBV11-2 | TGTGCCAGCAGCTTAATAGGTGCAGGGAACACTGAAGCTTTCTTT | CASSLIGAGNTEAFF
NA | TRBD2 | TRBJ2-2 | TRBV5-1 | TGCGCCAGCAGCTTGGCCGCTAGCGGCCCCGGGGAGCTGTTTTTT | CASSLAASGPGELFF
NA | TRBD2 | TRBJ2-5 | TRBV6-5 | TGTGCCAGCAGTCCTGCTGGGAGCGGGGAGGGTACCCAGTACTTC | CASSPAGSGEGTQYF
NA | NA | TRBJ2-7 | TRBV20-1 | TGCAGTGCTAGTCCATCCTCCTACGAGCAGTACTTC | CSASPSSYEQYF
NA | TRBD1 | TRBJ1-5 | TRBV28 | TGTGCCAGCAGTCCCGGACAGGCCTATAGCAATCAGCCCCAGCATTTT | CASSPGQAYSNQPQHF
NA | NA | TRBJ2-1 | TRBV9 | TGTGCCAGCACGTCAGGGGCAGGGGCAAACAATGAGCAGTTCTTC | CASTSGAGANNEQFF
NA | NA | TRBJ2-1 | TRBV19 | TGTGCCAGTAGTCCTGACACCTACAATGAGCAGTTCTTC | CASSPDTYNEQFF
once | TRBD1 | TRBJ2-7 | TRBV6-1 | TGTGCCAGCAGTGTTGGACAGGGTTTCGGAGTCCACGAGCAGTACTTC | CASSVGQGFGVHEQYF
NA | NA | TRBJ1-5 | TRBV9 | TGTGCCAGCAGCGCCGCAGGGTTAAGTAATCAGCCCCAGCATTTT | CASSAAGLSNQPQHF
once | NA | TRBJ2-1 | TRBV11-1 | TGTGCCAGCAGCTTAAGGGGGGCTGGCTACAATGAGCAGTTCTTC | CASSLRGAGYNEQFF
NA | NA | TRBJ2-3 | TRBV7-3 | TGTGCCAGCAGCTCAGAGACTAGGGATACGCAGTATTTT | CASSSETRDTQYF
NA | TRBD1 | TRBJ1-1 | TRBV7-9 | TGTGCCAGCACACTAGACAGGGGCACTGAAGCTTTCTTT | CASTLDRGTEAFF
once | NA | TRBJ2-2 | TRBV7-3 | TGTGCCAGCAGCTCGTCGGGTGAAAACACCGGGGAGCTGTTTTTT | CASSSSGENTGELFF
once | NA | TRBJ2-7 | TRBV5-1 | TGCGCCAGCAGCTTGGGGACAGCCACCTACGAGCAGTACTTC | CASSLGTATYEQYF
few | TRBD2 | TRBJ2-3 | TRBV2 | TGTGCCAGCAGTGAATTTCAGCGGGGGGCCTACACAGATACGCAGTATTTT | CASSEFQRGAYTDTQYF
NA | NA | TRBJ2-2 | TRBV2 | TGTGCCAGCAGGGCCCTAAGGGCGGACACCGGGGAGCTGTTTTTT | CASRALRADTGELFF
NA | NA | TRBJ2-7 | TRBV28 | TGTGCCAGCAGTTTATCACAGGGCTCCTACGAGCAGTACTTC | CASSLSQGSYEQYF
NA | TRBD1 | TRBJ2-5 | TRBV28 | TGTGCCAGCAGAGTCAGGGGGCGAAGAGGAGAGACCCAGTACTTC | CASRVRGRRGETQYF
NA | TRBD2 | TRBJ2-1 | TRBV5-4 | TGTGCCAGCAGCTTGGCGGTAGCGGGCTACAATGAGCAGTTCTTC | CASSLAVAGYNEQFF
NA | NA | TRBJ1-1 | TRBV5-8 | TGTGCCAGCAGTCTGTCCATGAACACTGAAGCTTTCTTT | CASSLSMNTEAFF
once | NA | TRBJ1-4 | TRBV10-2 | TGCGCCAGCAGTGACCTGCAGTTGTGGAACAGGAGACCAACTAATGAAAAACTGTTTTTT | CASSDLQLWNRRPTNEKLFF
NA | TRBD2 | TRBJ2-5 | TRBV5-1 | TGCGCCAGCAGCTTGGCCGGGAGGAGCCAAGAGACCCAGTACTTC | CASSLAGRSQETQYF
NA | NA | TRBJ2-2 | TRBV7-6 | TGTGCCAGCAGCTTAGGGGAGGGACAGAGGGCCGGGGAGCTGTTTTTT | CASSLGEGQRAGELFF
NA | TRBD1 | TRBJ1-1 | TRBV6-5 | TGTGCCAGCAGCCGGGGACAGTTAAACACTGAAGCTTTCTTT | CASSRGQLNTEAFF
NA | TRBD2 | TRBJ2-1 | TRBV11-3 | TGTGCCAGCATGGGAGGGGTCGATGAGCAGTTCTTC | CASMGGVDEQFF
NA | NA | TRBJ1-2 | TRBV10-3 | TGTGCCATCAGTGAGTCATCGGGGTCTTGGGGCTACACCTTC | CAISESSGSWGYTF
NA | NA | TRBJ2-1 | TRBV7-3 | TGTGCCAGCAGCTCAACGGGTCCGGGGCAGTCCGACTACAATGAGCAGTTCTTC | CASSSTGPGQSDYNEQFF
NA | TRBD2 | TRBJ2-5 | TRBV7-2 | TGTGCCAGCAGCTTAGGATTAACGGGGGGGCAAGAGACCCAGTACTTC | CASSLGLTGGQETQYF
NA | NA | TRBJ2-7 | TRBV28 | TGTGCCAGCAGTCAACCCCCGGGCAGGAGCTCCTACGAGCAGTACTTC | CASSQPPGRSSYEQYF
NA | NA | TRBJ2-1 | TRBV28 | TGTGCCAGCAGTCCCCATTTTGAAGGAAAAATTAGGGAGCAGTTCTTC | CASSPHFEGKIREQFF
NA | NA | TRBJ1-5 | TRBV6-5 | TGTGCCAGCAGCCCGGGGGTGGGTATTCAGCCCCAGCATTTT | CASSPGVGIQPQHF
NA | NA | TRBJ1-5 | TRBV4-1 | TGCGCCAGCAGCCAGTCGGTAACGCGGGGCCCAAATCAGCCCCAGCATTTT | CASSQSVTRGPNQPQHF
NA | TRBD2 | TRBJ2-2 | TRBV6-2/TRBV6-3 | TGTGCCAGCAGTTACGCAGCGGGGGACCCCCTTGTAACCGGGGAGCTGTTTTTT | CASSYAAGDPLVTGELFF
NA | NA | TRBJ2-7 | TRBV7-9 | TGTGCCAGCAGCTTAGGGCTAGCGACCTACGAGCAGTACTTC | CASSLGLATYEQYF
NA | NA | TRBJ2-2 | TRBV6-1 | TGTGCCAGCAGTGAATTTGGGGTATCGGGGGAGCTGTTTTTT | CASSEFGVSGELFF
NA | NA | TRBJ1-1 | TRBV3-1/TRBV3-2 | TGTGCCAGCAGCCATTACCCGGAGAGCACTGAAGCTTTCTTT | CASSHYPESTEAFF
NA | NA | TRBJ2-5 | TRBV9 | TGTGCCAGCAGCCCAGGGGTCGAAGAGACCCAGTACTTC | CASSPGVEETQYF
NA | NA | TRBJ2-2 | TRBV9 | TGTGCCAGCAGCGTATACTACACCGGGGAGCTGTTTTTT | CASSVYYTGELFF